This T cell receptor (beta chain) was sequenced in a study of CD8+CD57+ T cells in acquired aplastic anemia. Study as a whole: Sorted cells (CD4+ and CD8+) yielded DNA amounts that averaged 3.2 ug.

Regarding the study as a whole: There were over 25 CD8+ CDR3 sequences that occurred in both patients and controls. No significant patient-versus-control difference appeared in CD8+ Simpson's diversity.

Previously, flow cytometry had revealed CD8+CD57+ cell expansion in the patients chosen for sequencing. Blood samples were obtained from patients who had received no prior therapy. Both TCR beta VDJ combination and CDR3 sequence profiling were carried out. Genomic DNA was the template for this profiling. TCRdb analysed the reads with MiXCR anew, one entry per CDR3 protein. The sample lists under 200,000 distinct CDR3 sequences; approximately 48% were seen once. This clonotype appeared a few times. No antigen is known for it. With 0 bases clipped from V and 2 bases from J, the junction kept 1 base outside the gene matches. Germline V gives CDR1 DFQATT, CDR2 SNEGSKA (reference sequence). This CDR3 contains 13 residues.

The TCR comes from a human donor with aplastic anemia. Material for sequencing was sorted CD4+, CD8+, or CD8+CD57+ T cells (not recorded which) from PBMCs. This chain connects TRBV20-1 to TRBJ2-7; 7 nucleotides line up with TRBD1. The CDR3 region is CSAREGQTYEQYF. CDR3 nucleotides: TGCAGTGCTAGAGAGGGACAGACCTACGAGCAGTACTTC.